The 9 T cell receptor beta chains below all came from one sample that was sequenced in a study of cytomegalovirus exposure and HLA in healthy donors. Primers for the PCR totalled 60 Vbeta and 13 Jbeta. Some clones are missing from TCRdb's copy, which holds only in-frame ones; the method was immunoSEQ multiplex PCR. The table includes 150,000 to 200,000 clones, approximately 71% detected once. Sequencing input: PBMCs. All receptors come from a woman aged 40 to 50 in good health and CMV-seropositive.

The chain links TRBV10-1 to TRBJ2-3; the match to TRBD2 covers 9 bases. The trim removed 3 bases at V and 6 bases at J, leaving 7 bases unmatched. Germline V gene lookup returns CDR1 WNHNN and CDR2 SYGVQD (reference sequence). CDR3 length equals 15 residues. CDR3 loop: CASSDGAGGYDTQYF. The CDR3 DNA is TGCGCCAGCAGTGACGGAGCGGGAGGATATGATACGCAGTATTTT.

The CDR3 protein is CASSIGNYNEQFF. CDR3 bases: TGTGCCAGCAGTATCGGGAATTACAATGAGCAGTTCTTC. The rearrangement uses TRBV28 and TRBJ2-1, with D possibly matching TRBD2 (5 bases). Trimming removed 5 bases at V and 4 bases at J, with 9 bases between. Germline V gene sequence: CDR1 MDHEN, CDR2 SYDVKM. The CDR3 runs 13 residues.

The chain combines TRBV30 with TRBJ2-7; 7 bases align to TRBD2. CDR3 length equals 13 residues. The germline V gene encodes CDR1 GTSNPN and CDR2 SVGIG (reference sequence). V trimming: 0 bases; J trimming: 12 bases; junction bases outside the gene matches: 11. DNA of the CDR3: TGTGCCTGGAGTGTTCGGAGGGAAGGCGGGGGGTACTTC. Translation gives CAWSVRREGGGYF.

This clone has a handful of counts. The chain is built from TRBV19 and TRBJ2-1, with 10 nucleotides matching TRBD2. The CDR3 runs to 14 residues. The germline CDR1 and CDR2 sequences are LNHDA and SQIVND (reference sequence). Germline trimming cut 7 bases from V and 4 bases from J; bases unmatched to any gene: 4. This CDR3 is CASTTSGIYNEQFF. CDR3 DNA sequence: TGTGCCAGTACAACTAGCGGGATATACAATGAGCAGTTCTTC.

The rearrangement joins TRBV5-1 to TRBJ2-7; 9 nucleotides align to TRBD1. Germline CDR1 is SGHRS and CDR2 is YFSETQ. The CDR3 covers 14 residues. The J segment lost 3 bases and the V segment lost 4 bases, leaving 5 bases of the junction unmatched. CDR3 in amino acids: CASSMGQGSYEQYF. As DNA, the CDR3 is TGCGCCAGCAGCATGGGACAGGGTAGCTACGAGCAGTACTTC.

The chain recombines TRBV6-5 with TRBJ1-5; the D gene is possibly TRBD1 (5 bases). The germline V gene has CDR1 MNHEY and CDR2 SVGAGI. The CDR3 length is 13 residues. Trimming took 8 bases from V and 3 from J, leaving 11 bases between them. This CDR3 is CASGRGVNQPQHF. In DNA, the CDR3 is TGTGCCAGCGGAAGGGGCGTCAATCAGCCCCAGCATTTT.

This chain uses TRBV2 with TRBJ2-7; a weak D match, TRBD2 (6 bases). Germline values: CDR1 SNHLY, CDR2 FYNNEI. V lost 8 bases, J lost 0 bases, and 26 bases lay in between. The CDR3 has 18 residues. CDR3 region: CASGPPPWEVGSSYEQYF. The CDR3 DNA is TGTGCCAGCGGGCCCCCCCCATGGGAGGTCGGGAGCTCCTACGAGCAGTACTTC.

The sample holds a few counts of this clone. This sequence joins TRBV5-8 and TRBJ2-5, with TRBD2 identical over 11 bases. Germline V gene lookup returns CDR1 SGHTS and CDR2 YDEGEE. The V gene end was trimmed by 1 base and the J gene end by 13 bases; junction bases not matched to a gene: 12. The CDR3 is 15 residues long. The CDR3 is CASSLTSGRGTYRYF. The CDR3 DNA reads TGTGCCAGCAGCTTGACTAGCGGGAGAGGTACCTATAGGTACTTC.

V usage is TRBV4-1 and J usage is TRBJ1-3; D is ambiguous. CDR1 is MGHRA, CDR2 YSYEKL, per germline. The V end lost 0 bases, the J end lost 0 bases, and 9 bases lay between the germline ends. CDR3 size: 16 residues. The CDR3 DNA is TGCGCCAGCAGCCAAGATAGCTTCCGCTCTGGAAACACCATATATTTT. It encodes CASSQDSFRSGNTIYF.